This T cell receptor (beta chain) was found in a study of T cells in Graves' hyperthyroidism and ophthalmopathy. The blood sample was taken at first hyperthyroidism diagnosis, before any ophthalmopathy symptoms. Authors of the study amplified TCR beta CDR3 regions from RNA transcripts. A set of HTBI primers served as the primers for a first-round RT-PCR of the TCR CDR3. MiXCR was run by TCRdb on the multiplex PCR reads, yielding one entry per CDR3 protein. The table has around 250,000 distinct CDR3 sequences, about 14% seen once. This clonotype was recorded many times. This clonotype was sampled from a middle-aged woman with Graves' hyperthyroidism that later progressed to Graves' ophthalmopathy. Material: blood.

DNA of the CDR3: TGTGCCAGCAGTTTACCGGGTAGCTACGAGCAGTACTTC. Its translation is CASSLPGSYEQYF. The chain couples TRBV28 to TRBJ2-7; D gene ambiguous. With 2 bases removed from V and 3 bases from J, the gap between germline ends came to 8 bases. CDR3 length equals 13 residues. Germline assignment: CDR1 MDHEN and CDR2 SYDVKM. Filled out from reference TRBV28 and TRBJ2-7, the complete variable domain reads DVKVTQSSRYLVKRTGEKVFLECVQDMDHENMFWYRQDPGLGLRLIYFSYDVKMKEKGDIPEGYSVSREKKERFSLILESASTNQTSMYLCASSLPGSYEQYFGPGTRLTVT.